This TCR beta chain was obtained from a study of cytomegalovirus exposure and HLA in healthy donors. Study-wide background: One earlier analysis, a look at some 180 million T cells, found roughly 110 million unique TCR beta sequences. Study conclusions and caveats: The study flagged some 180 TCR beta chains as cytomegalovirus-associated. Based on reports, TCR beta sequences accurately predicted HLA-A and HLA-B alleles for most subjects.

CDR3 length: 11 residues. V was cut by 3 bases and J by 13 bases, with 8 bases left in between. Germline lookup yields CDR1 SGHNT and CDR2 YYREEE (reference sequence). This clone was seen only once. Its antigen is currently unknown. PCR used 60 Vbeta primers and 13 Jbeta primers. Sequenced by immunoSEQ multiplex PCR; TCRdb stores in-frame clones only, minus some. The table lists about 80,000 clones, approximately 80% of them singletons. The TCR sequence derives from a woman aged 45-65 years in good health and CMV-seropositive. The chain is built from TRBV5-4 and TRBJ1-6; unclear D gene. The source material was PBMCs. The CDR3 loop reads CASSSSGPLHF. CDR3 DNA sequence: TGTGCCAGCAGCTCTTCCGGGCCCCTCCACTTT. Combining the CDR3 with reference TRBV5-4 and TRBJ1-6 gives the whole variable domain ETGVTQSPTHLIKTRGQQVTLRCSSQSGHNTVSWYQQALGQGPQFIFQYYREEENGRGNFPPRFSGLQFPNYSSELNVNALELDDSALYLCASSSSGPLHFGNGTRLTVT.